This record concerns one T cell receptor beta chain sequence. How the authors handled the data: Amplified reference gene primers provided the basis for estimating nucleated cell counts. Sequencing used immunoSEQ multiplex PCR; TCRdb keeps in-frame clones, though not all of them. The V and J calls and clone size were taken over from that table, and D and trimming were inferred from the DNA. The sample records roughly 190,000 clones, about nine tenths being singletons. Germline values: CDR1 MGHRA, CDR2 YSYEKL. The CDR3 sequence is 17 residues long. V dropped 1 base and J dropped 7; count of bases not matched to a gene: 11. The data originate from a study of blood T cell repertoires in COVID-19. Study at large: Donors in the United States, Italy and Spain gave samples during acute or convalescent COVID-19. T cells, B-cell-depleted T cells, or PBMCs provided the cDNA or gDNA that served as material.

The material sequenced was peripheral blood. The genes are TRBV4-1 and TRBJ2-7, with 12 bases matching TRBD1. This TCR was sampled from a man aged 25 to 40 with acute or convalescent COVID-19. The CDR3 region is CASSQVGRDRGPPEQYF. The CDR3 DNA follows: TGCGCCAGCAGCCAAGTAGGTAGGGACAGGGGGCCCCCGGAGCAGTACTTC.